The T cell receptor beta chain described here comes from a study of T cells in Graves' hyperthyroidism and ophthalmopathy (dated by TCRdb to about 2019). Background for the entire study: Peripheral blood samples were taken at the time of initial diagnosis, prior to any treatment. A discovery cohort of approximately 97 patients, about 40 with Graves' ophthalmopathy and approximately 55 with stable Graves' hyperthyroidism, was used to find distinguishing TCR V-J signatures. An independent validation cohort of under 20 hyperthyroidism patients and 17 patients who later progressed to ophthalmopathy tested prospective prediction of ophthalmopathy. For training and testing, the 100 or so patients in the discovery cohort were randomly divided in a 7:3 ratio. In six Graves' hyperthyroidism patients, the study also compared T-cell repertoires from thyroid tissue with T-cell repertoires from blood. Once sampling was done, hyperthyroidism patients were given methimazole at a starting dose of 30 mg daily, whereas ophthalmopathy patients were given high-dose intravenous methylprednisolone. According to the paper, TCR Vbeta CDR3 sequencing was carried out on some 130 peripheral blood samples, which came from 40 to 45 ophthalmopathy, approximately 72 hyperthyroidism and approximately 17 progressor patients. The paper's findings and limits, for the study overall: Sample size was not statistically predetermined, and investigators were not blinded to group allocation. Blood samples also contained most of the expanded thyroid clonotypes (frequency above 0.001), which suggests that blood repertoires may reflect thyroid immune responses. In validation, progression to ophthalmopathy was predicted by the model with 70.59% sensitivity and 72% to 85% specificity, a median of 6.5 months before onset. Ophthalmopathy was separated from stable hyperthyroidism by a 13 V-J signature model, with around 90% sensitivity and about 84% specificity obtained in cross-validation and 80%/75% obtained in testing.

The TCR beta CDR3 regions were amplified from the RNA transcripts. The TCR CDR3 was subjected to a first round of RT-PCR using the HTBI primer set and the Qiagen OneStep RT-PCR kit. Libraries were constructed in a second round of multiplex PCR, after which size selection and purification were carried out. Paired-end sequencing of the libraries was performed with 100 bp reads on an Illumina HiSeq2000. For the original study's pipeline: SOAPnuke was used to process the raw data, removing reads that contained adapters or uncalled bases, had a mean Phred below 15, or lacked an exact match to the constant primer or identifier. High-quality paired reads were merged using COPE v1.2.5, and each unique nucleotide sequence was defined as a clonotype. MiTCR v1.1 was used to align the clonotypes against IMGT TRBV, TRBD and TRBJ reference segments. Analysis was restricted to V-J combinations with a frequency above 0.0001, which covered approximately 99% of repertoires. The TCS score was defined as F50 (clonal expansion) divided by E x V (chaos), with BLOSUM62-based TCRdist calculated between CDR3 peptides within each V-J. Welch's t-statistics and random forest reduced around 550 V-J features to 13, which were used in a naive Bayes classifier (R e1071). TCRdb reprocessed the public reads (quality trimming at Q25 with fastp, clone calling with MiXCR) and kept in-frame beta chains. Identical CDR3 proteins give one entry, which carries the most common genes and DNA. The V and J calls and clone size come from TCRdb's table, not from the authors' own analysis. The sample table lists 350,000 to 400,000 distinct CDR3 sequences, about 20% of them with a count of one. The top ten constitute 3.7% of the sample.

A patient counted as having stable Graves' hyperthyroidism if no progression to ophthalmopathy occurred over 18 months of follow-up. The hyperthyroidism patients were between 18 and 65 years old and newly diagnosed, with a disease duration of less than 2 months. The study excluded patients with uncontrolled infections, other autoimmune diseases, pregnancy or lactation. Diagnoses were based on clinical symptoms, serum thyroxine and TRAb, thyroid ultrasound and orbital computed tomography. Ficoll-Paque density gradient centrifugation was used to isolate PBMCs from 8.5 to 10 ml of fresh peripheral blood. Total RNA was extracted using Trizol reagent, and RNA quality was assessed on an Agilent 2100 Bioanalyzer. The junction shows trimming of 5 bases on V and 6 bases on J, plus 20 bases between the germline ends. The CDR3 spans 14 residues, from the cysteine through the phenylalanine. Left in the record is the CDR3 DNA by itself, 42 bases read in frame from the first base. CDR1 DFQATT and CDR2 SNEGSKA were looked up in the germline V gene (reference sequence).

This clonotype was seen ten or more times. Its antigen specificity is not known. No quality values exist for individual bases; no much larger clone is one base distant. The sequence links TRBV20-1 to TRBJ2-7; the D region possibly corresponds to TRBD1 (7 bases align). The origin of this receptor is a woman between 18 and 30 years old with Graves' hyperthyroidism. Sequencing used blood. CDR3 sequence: CSASAGGYSGEQYF. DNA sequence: TGCAGTGCTTCCGCAGGGGGGTACTCTGGCGAGCAGTACTTC.